This T cell receptor (beta chain) was captured by sequencing in a study of CD8 T cells in Susac syndrome. The V end lost 3 bases, the J end lost 2 bases, and 11 bases lay between the germline ends. The CDR3 loop spans 15 amino acids. Germline CDR1 SNHLY, CDR2 FYNNEI. CD8+ and CD4+ T cells circulating in blood were sequenced for TCR beta. RNA in amounts of about 0.45 to 1 ug was reverse transcribed with random hexamers. Amplification of TCR beta CDR3 across 54 Vbeta and 13 Jbeta was performed with immunoSEQ multiplex PCR. TCRdb recomputed calls from the immunoSEQ multiplex PCR reads with MiXCR, one row per CDR3 protein. The repertoire holds some 260,000 distinct CDR3 sequences, with 80% to 90% as singletons.

Sequenced sample: CD8+ T cells from PBMCs. J is TRBJ1-5 and V is TRBV2, with D unresolved. The sequence was obtained from a human donor with multiple sclerosis. As DNA, the CDR3 is TGTGCCAGCAGTGACGATCGCTGGGGCAATCAGCCCCAGCATTTT. It codes for CASSDDRWGNQPQHF.